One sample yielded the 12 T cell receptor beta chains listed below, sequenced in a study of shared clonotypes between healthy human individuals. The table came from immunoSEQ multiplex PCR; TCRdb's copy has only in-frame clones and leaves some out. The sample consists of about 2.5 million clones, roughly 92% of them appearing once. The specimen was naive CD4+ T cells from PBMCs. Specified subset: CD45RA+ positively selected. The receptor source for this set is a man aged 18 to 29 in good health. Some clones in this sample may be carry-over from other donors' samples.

The CDR3 DNA is TGTGCCAGCAGCGTAGCTGGCGGGACAGAGTTTTACAATGAGCAGTTCTTC. Translation: CASSVAGGTEFYNEQFF. V usage is TRBV9 and J usage is TRBJ2-1, with D possibly TRBD1 on 7 matching bases. Trimming removed 0 bases from V and 4 bases from J, with 17 bases in between. CDR1 is SGDLS, CDR2 YYNGEE, per germline. The length of the CDR3 is 17 residues.

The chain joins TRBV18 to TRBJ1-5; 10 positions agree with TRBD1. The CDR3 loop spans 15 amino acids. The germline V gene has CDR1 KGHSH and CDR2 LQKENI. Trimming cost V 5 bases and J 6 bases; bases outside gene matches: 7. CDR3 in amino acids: CASSTRTGGGQPQHF. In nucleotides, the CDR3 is TGTGCCAGCTCAACGAGGACAGGGGGAGGTCAGCCCCAGCATTTT.

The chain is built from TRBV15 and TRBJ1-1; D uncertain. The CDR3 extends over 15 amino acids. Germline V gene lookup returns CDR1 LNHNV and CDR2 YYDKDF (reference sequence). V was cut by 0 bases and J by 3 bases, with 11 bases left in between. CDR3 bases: TGTGCCACCAGCAGAGACGCGGGCGCGGACACTGAAGCTTTCTTT. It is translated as CATSRDAGADTEAFF.

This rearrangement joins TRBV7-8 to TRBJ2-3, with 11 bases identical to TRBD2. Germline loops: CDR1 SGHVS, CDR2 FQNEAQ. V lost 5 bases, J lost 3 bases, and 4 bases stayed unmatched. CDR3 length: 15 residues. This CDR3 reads CASSKGLAETDTQYF. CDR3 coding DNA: TGTGCCAGCAGCAAGGGACTAGCGGAAACAGATACGCAGTATTTT.

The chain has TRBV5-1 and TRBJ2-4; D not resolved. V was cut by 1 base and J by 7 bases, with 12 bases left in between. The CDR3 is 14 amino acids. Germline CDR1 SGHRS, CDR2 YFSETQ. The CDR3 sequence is CASSLLEGRNIQYF. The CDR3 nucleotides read TGCGCCAGCAGCTTGTTAGAAGGGCGTAACATTCAGTACTTC.

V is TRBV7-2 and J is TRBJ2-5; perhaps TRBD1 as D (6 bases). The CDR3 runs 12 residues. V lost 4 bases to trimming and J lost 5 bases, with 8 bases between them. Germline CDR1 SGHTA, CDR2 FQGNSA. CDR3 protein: CASSYRVETQYF. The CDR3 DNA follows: TGTGCCAGCAGCTACAGGGTTGAGACCCAGTACTTC.

In DNA form, the CDR3 reads TGTGCCAGCAGCTGGCGGAGCACAGATACGCAGTATTTT. It encodes CASSWRSTDTQYF. The rearrangement uses TRBV9 and TRBJ2-3; D uncertain. In germline, CDR1 is SGDLS, CDR2 YYNGEE. V was shortened by 4 bases and J by 0 bases, with 6 bases between the two germline ends. The CDR3 runs to 13 residues.

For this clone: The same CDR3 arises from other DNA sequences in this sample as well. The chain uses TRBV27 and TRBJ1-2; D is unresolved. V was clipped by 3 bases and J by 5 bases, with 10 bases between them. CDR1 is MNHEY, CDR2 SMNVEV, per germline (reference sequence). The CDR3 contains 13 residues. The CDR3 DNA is TGTGCCAGCAGTTTTCGGGGAGGGTATGGCTACACCTTC. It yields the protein CASSFRGGYGYTF.

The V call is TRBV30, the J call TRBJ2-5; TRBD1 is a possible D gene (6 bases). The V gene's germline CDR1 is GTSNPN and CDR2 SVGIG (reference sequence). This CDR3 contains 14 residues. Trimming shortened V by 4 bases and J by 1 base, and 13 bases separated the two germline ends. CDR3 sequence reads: CAWNPGQVQETQYF. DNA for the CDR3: TGTGCCTGGAATCCGGGACAAGTCCAAGAGACCCAGTACTTC. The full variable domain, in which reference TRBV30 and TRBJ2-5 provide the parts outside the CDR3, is SQTIHQWPATLVQPVGSPLSLECTVEGTSNPNLYWYRQAAGRGLQLLFYSVGIGQISSEVPQNLSASRPQDRQFILSSKKLLLSDSGFYLCAWNPGQVQETQYFGPGTRLLVL.

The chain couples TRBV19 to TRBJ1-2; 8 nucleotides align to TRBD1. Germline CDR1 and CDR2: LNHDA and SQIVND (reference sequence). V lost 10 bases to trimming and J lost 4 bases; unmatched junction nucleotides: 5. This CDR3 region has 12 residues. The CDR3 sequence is CATVTGAYGYTF. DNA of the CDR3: TGTGCCACCGTGACAGGGGCCTATGGCTACACCTTC.

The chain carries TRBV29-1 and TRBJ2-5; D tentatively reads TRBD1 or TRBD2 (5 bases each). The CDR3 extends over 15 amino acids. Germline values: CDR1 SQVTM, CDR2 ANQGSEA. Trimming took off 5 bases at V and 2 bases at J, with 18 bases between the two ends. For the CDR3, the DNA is TGCAGCGTTCGCCTCAGGGAGAGGTTACAAGAGACCCAGTACTTC. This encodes CSVRLRERLQETQYF.

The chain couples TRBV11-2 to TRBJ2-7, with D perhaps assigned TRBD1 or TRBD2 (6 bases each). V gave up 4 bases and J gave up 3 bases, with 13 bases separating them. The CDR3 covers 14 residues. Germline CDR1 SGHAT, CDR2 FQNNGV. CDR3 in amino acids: CASSWGAGDYEQYF. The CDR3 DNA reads TGTGCCAGCAGCTGGGGGGCAGGGGACTACGAGCAGTACTTC.